This TCR beta chain was obtained from a study of T cell repertoires in cytomegalovirus infection. Overall study context: Selection of CMV epitopes for the study included recently identified HLA-C-restricted and well-studied HLA-B-restricted ones. Study-wide results and limits: People with CMV and the relevant HLA were identified by cumulative public TCR beta family frequency.

To note about this clonotype: Its matching antigen is unknown.

TCRdb independently ran MiXCR on the reads; one entry per CDR3 protein. The sample shows approximately 280,000 distinct CDR3 sequences, about 20% of them seen only once. V gave up 6 bases and J gave up 2 bases; unmatched junction bases: 10. This CDR3 comprises 16 residues. Germline CDR1 reads KGHSH; CDR2 reads LQKENI. This TCR came from a human donor in good health (CMV status not recorded). Some clones in this sample may be carry-over from other donors' samples. The specimen comprised cultured PBMCs, sampled from culture after CMV antigen stimulation. The chain links TRBV18 to TRBJ1-3; 7 bases are a match to TRBD1. CDR3 loop: CASSPIDRVAGNTIYF. CDR3 nucleotide sequence: TGTGCCAGCTCGCCAATCGACAGGGTCGCTGGAAACACCATATATTTT.